The clone carrying this T cell receptor (beta chain) was counted ten times or more. Its cognate antigen is unknown. One end of the junction varies from germline; a read error may be responsible. This sample was included in a study of CD8+CD57+ T cells in acquired aplastic anemia. Across the whole study: Mean DNA quantity obtained from sorted CD4+ and CD8+ cells was around 3.2 ug.

General study findings and limits: The same twenty-nine CD8+ CDR3 sequences occurred in patients and in controls.

Looked up from germline, CDR1 is MNHEY and CDR2 is SVGAGI. The CDR3 is 14 amino acids. An expansion of CD8+CD57+ cells by flow cytometry had been shown in patients chosen for sequencing. Among the patients, all had severe acquired aplastic anemia. Blood came from patients not yet given any therapy. According to the study, genomic DNA was the template for TCR beta VDJ and CDR3 profiling. TCRdb recomputed calls from the reads with MiXCR, one row per CDR3 protein. The sample lists 260,000 or so distinct CDR3 sequences, roughly 82% occurring once. The chain couples TRBV6-5 to TRBJ1-1; TRBD1 is a possible D gene (6 bases). The sequence came from a human donor with aplastic anemia. The sequenced sample was sorted CD4+, CD8+, or CD8+CD57+ T cells (not recorded which) from PBMCs. The CDR3 reads CASRRGGENPEAFF. The CDR3 DNA follows: TGTGCCAGCAGAAGGGGGGGTGAGAACCCTGAAGCTTTCTTT.